This T cell receptor beta chain was recovered during a study of T cells after yellow fever vaccination (dated by TCRdb to about 2019). About the investigation overall: The SMART-Seq v4 Ultra Low Input RNA kit was used to prepare libraries from fractions with low cell numbers. Bulk TCR alpha and beta repertoires were sequenced longitudinally to track T-cell clones before and after primary and booster YFV17D yellow fever vaccination. Two healthy male donors, one aged 18 to 30 and one aged 30 to 40 years, were included in the cohort. Blood was collected at multiple timepoints before and after primary and secondary immunization, and bulk PBMC replicates and cell subsets were isolated.

For sequencing, an Illumina NovaSeq 6000 was employed. TCR cDNA was made using 5'RACE template switching, a step that added a universal primer site and unique molecular identifiers. Priming of cDNA synthesis was performed from both the TCR alpha and TCR beta constant segments. Libraries were amplified in two PCR steps, with sample barcodes and sequencing adapters added in the second step. Sequencing of libraries was performed on Illumina HiSeq 2500 (2x100 bp) or NovaSeq (2x150 bp). Under the source paper's analysis protocol: MIGEC was used to demultiplex reads and collapse the reads into UMI consensus sequences, and MiXCR was used for V(D)J alignment. Vaccine-responding clonotypes were identified with edgeR using replicate PBMC samples, with FDR below 0.01 and a log2 fold change above 5 up to day 15 being required. Bulk clonotypes were assigned CD4 or CD8 identity according to which sequenced CD4 or CD8 repertoire held them at higher abundance. TCRdb redid the processing of the public reads, applying fastp at Q25 and MiXCR, and retained in-frame beta chains. Every CDR3 protein is listed once, alongside the most common genes and DNA of its rows. The V and J calls here are based on TCRdb, not the publication. The table for this sample lists about 350,000 distinct CDR3 sequences; 12% of them were counted only once. The biggest ten clones account for 2.5% to 3.5% of the sample.

V is clipped by 2 bases and J by 9 bases, and the sequence between their germline boundaries is 16 bases long. The germline V gene gives CDR1 as SGHTA and CDR2 as FQGNSA. The CDR3 covers 14 residues, taking in both the cysteine and the phenylalanine. Left in the record is the CDR3 DNA by itself, 42 bases read in frame from the first base. The sample holds a few counts of this clonotype. Its antigen has not been determined. Base-call qualities are not available, and no considerably larger clone is one nucleotide away. The treatment or condition label corresponds to: live attenuated yellow fever vaccine strain. A standard Ficoll-Paque protocol was used to isolate PBMCs from peripheral blood. Dynabeads CD4 and CD8 positive selection kits were used to isolate CD4 and CD8 T-cell fractions. RNA was extracted with TriZol from bulk PBMCs, CD4 and CD8 fractions, and dextramer-positive and dextramer-negative fractions.

Here is what the overall study found, with its caveats: Compared with the primary T-cell response, the secondary T-cell response was faster but weaker, reaching its peak on day 5 rather than on day 15. A small fraction of clonotypes appeared in both the CD4 and CD8 compartments, likely as a result of convergent recombination. Because abundant contaminating clonotypes from the bulk population could be contained in FACS-sorted repertoires, computational filtering was required. After the booster, most of the clones that had expanded following primary vaccination were detected again (almost 98% of CD4 and 80% to 90% of CD8), which suggests that memory was broadly maintained. Only two donors were included in the study, so the extent to which the findings can be generalized is limited.

Sample: CD4+ T cells sorted from PBMCs, taken 15 days after the yellow fever booster vaccination. The source is a young man who received the YFV17D yellow fever vaccine. Recombination connected TRBV7-2 to TRBJ1-1, with the D gene too uncertain to name. The CDR3 region has the sequence CASSLNGQGKQAFF. The DNA sequence is TGTGCCAGCAGCTTAAATGGGCAAGGGAAGCAAGCTTTCTTT.